This T cell receptor beta chain was profiled in a study of blood T cells in healthy people across ages. Regarding the study as a whole: Roughly linear age-related decline in beta diversity appeared, significant by age roughly 40. With naive T cell percentage, TCR beta diversity showed a strong correlation.

A minimum of 6.5 million PBMCs was isolated per sample. Using a J-beta primer mix together with a sample-barcoded 5' primer, a second PCR was run for roughly 7 to 12 cycles. TCRdb re-analysed the 5' RACE reads in MiXCR, keeping a single row per CDR3 protein. Among some 1.4 million distinct CDR3 sequences listed, 42% were seen once. In the case of this clonotype: Its antigen is currently unknown.

This receptor was obtained from a woman aged 18 to 35 in good health. The sequenced material came from blood.

Written as DNA, the CDR3 is TGTGCCACCAGCACAGGTTTTACACTCTACAATGAGCAGTTCTTC. Translation gives CATSTGFTLYNEQFF. The rearrangement joins TRBV15 to TRBJ2-1; no clear D gene. Trimming removed 4 bases from V and 3 bases from J, with 13 bases in between. CDR1 and CDR2 from the germline V gene are LNHNV and YYDKDF (reference sequence). CDR3 length: 15 amino acids.